The 27 T cell receptor beta chains below come from one sample, sequenced in a study of CD8 T cells in ankylosing spondylitis. MiXCR, run by TCRdb on the 5' RACE reads, gives a single entry per CDR3 protein. This sample carries 250,000 to 400,000 distinct CDR3 sequences, around 10% of them seen once, and the ten largest clones take around 8.4%. Material: blood, either unsorted or a sorted T cell fraction (not recorded which). These receptors all stem from a female donor with ankylosing spondylitis or in good health (not recorded which).

This clonotype has ten or more counts. V is TRBV20-1 and J is TRBJ1-2; no reliable D call. The length of the CDR3 is 12 residues. Trimming removed 5 bases at V and 7 bases at J, with 14 bases between. Germline values: CDR1 DFQATT, CDR2 SNEGSKA (reference sequence). The CDR3 DNA follows: TGCAGTGCTCGCCTATCCTGGGGTGGCTACACCTTC. Protein sequence: CSARLSWGGYTF.

V and J are TRBV12-3 or TRBV12-4 and TRBJ2-7, with unresolved D. This CDR3 has 11 amino acids. V was shortened by 4 bases and J by 6 bases, with 7 bases between the two germline ends. CDR3 loop: CASSSLLEQYF. In DNA form, the CDR3 reads TGTGCCAGCAGTTCCCTCCTCGAGCAGTACTTC.

This clonotype was seen at least ten times. This chain links TRBV28 with TRBJ2-2; 12 bases align to TRBD2. The CDR3 has 17 residues. Trimming at V came to 8 bases and at J to 6 bases, leaving 13 bases not matched to a gene. Per germline, CDR1 MDHEN and CDR2 SYDVKM. CDR3 protein: CASRGLAGLSTAGELFF. The CDR3 coding sequence is TGTGCCAGCCGGGGACTAGCGGGTCTATCTACAGCCGGGGAGCTGTTTTTT. The whole variable domain, filled in from reference TRBV28 and TRBJ2-2, reads DVKVTQSSRYLVKRTGEKVFLECVQDMDHENMFWYRQDPGLGLRLIYFSYDVKMKEKGDIPEGYSVSREKKERFSLILESASTNQTSMYLCASRGLAGLSTAGELFFGEGSRLTVL.

This clonotype was seen at least ten times. The chain combines TRBV18 with TRBJ2-1; either TRBD1 or TRBD2 may fit D (5 bases each). The V end was cut by 2 bases, the J end by 6 bases, with 11 bases between. The germline gives CDR1 KGHSH, CDR2 LQKENI. The CDR3 length is 14 residues. In DNA form, the CDR3 reads TGTGCCAGCTCACCAGGGACGGCAGGCAATGAGCAGTTCTTC. Translated, it gives CASSPGTAGNEQFF. Based on the CDR3 plus reference TRBV18 and TRBJ2-1, the full variable domain is NAGVMQNPRHLVRRRGQEARLRCSPMKGHSHVYWYRQLPEEGLKFMVYLQKENIIDESGMPKERFSAEFPKEGPSILRIQQVVRGDSAAYFCASSPGTAGNEQFFGPGTRLTVL.

This clonotype was seen a few times. This chain links TRBV2 with TRBJ2-1, with 7 bases that match TRBD2. CDR3 length: 13 residues. Trimming removed 6 bases from V and 7 bases from J; junction bases left unmatched: 6. The germline V gene has CDR1 SNHLY and CDR2 FYNNEI. CDR3 sequence (DNA): TGTGCCAGCAGGGGGGACGGGGGGAATGAGCAGTTCTTC. Translation: CASRGDGGNEQFF.

This clonotype was detected many times. The chain uses TRBV7-2 and TRBJ2-1; D is unclear. The V end lost 1 base, the J end lost 7 bases, and 17 bases lay between the germline ends. CDR1 and CDR2 (germline): SGHTA, FQGNSA. This CDR3 is 16 amino acids long. For the CDR3, the DNA is TGTGCCAGCAGCTTAGACGATGACACTCCGCCTAATGAGCAGTTCTTC. Its translation is CASSLDDDTPPNEQFF. Based on the CDR3 plus reference TRBV7-2 and TRBJ2-1, the full variable domain is GAGVSQSPSNKVTEKGKDVELRCDPISGHTALYWYRQSLGQGLEFLIYFQGNSAPDKSGLPSDRFSAERTGGSVSTLTIQRTQQEDSAVYLCASSLDDDTPPNEQFFGPGTRLTVL.

Details on this clonotype: Sequence at one end of the junction differs from germline and may be a read error. V gene TRBV12-3 or TRBV12-4 combines with J gene TRBJ2-7; TRBD2 matches 8 bases. The CDR3 covers 14 residues. DNA for the CDR3: TGTGCCAGCCAACCCGGCGGGAGGTCCTCCGAGCAGTACTTC. Its protein is CASQPGGRSSEQYF.

V usage is TRBV27 and J usage is TRBJ2-2, with unresolved D. CDR1 and CDR2 from the germline V gene are MNHEY and SMNVEV (reference sequence). CDR3 size: 16 residues. The V end lost 5 bases, the J end lost 0 bases, and 13 bases lay between the germline ends. The DNA for the CDR3 is TGTGCCAGCAGTCCCAACAGAAAAGCGAACACCGGGGAGCTGTTTTTT. This codes for CASSPNRKANTGELFF.

The chain joins TRBV5-5 to TRBJ1-2; no clear D. Germline CDR1 and CDR2: SGHKS and YYEKEE (reference sequence). V shed 3 bases and J shed 7 bases, with 10 bases lying between them. The CDR3 loop spans 12 amino acids. The CDR3 DNA follows: TGTGCCAGCAGCTCGGACGGCCTTGGCTACACCTTC. Translation gives CASSSDGLGYTF.

This clonotype was found many times. The V call is TRBV4-2, the J call TRBJ1-2; unclear D gene. CDR1 LGHNA and CDR2 YNFKEQ come from the germline V gene. The V end was cut by 4 bases, the J end by 4 bases, with 16 bases between. The length of the CDR3 is 15 residues. CDR3 loop: CASSPHHTGSYGYTF. Here the CDR3 DNA reads TGTGCCAGCAGCCCGCACCACACGGGATCCTATGGCTACACCTTC.

This clonotype has a count of ten or more. V usage is TRBV20-1 and J usage is TRBJ2-7; tentative D call: TRBD2 (6 bases). Germline-derived CDR1 and CDR2 are DFQATT and SNEGSKA (reference sequence). Trimming pared 7 bases from V and 1 base from J, leaving 17 bases between. The CDR3 sequence is 14 residues long. The DNA of the CDR3 is TGCAGTGTTCTCCGGCGGGGCGCATCCTACGAGCAGTACTTC. It is translated as CSVLRRGASYEQYF.

This clonotype showed up many times. V is TRBV5-1 and J is TRBJ1-6; D uncertain. Germline-derived CDR1 and CDR2 are SGHRS and YFSETQ. The V and J ends lost 1 base and 7 bases respectively, with 9 bases between them. The CDR3 runs 14 residues. The CDR3: CASSLTAENSPLHF. The CDR3, as DNA: TGCGCCAGCAGCTTGACAGCCGAAAATTCACCCCTCCACTTT.

This clonotype was observed at least ten times. The chain combines TRBV12-3 or TRBV12-4 with TRBJ1-2, with D possibly matching TRBD1 (6 bases). This CDR3 is built from 13 residues. V gave up 7 bases and J gave up 3 bases, with 12 bases separating them. CDR3 nucleotide sequence: TGTGCCAGCAACGAGGGGGGGTACTATGGCTACACCTTC. Amino acid sequence: CASNEGGYYGYTF.

This clonotype was counted many times. The chain employs TRBV5-5 and TRBJ2-3; TRBD2 is a possible D gene (5 bases). Germline values: CDR1 SGHKS, CDR2 YYEKEE (reference sequence). The CDR3 extends over 13 amino acids. Trimming removed 4 bases from V and 6 bases from J, with 12 bases in between. CDR3 amino acids: CASSRTLADTQYF. The CDR3, as DNA: TGTGCCAGCAGCCGGACCCTAGCCGATACGCAGTATTTT.

This clonotype occurred many times. The gene calls are TRBV19 and TRBJ1-5; maybe TRBD1 (5 bases). Trimming cost V 5 bases and J 4 bases, with 15 bases left between them. Germline CDR1 LNHDA, CDR2 SQIVND (reference sequence). The CDR3 is 15 amino acids. The CDR3 spells CASSQAGTANQPQHF. Here the CDR3 DNA reads TGTGCCAGTAGTCAGGCCGGGACCGCAAATCAGCCCCAGCATTTT.

This clonotype was counted ten times or more. The V and J genes are TRBV5-1 and TRBJ1-1; D unresolved. The CDR3 totals 14 residues. CDR1 is SGHRS and CDR2 is YFSETQ in the germline V gene. V dropped 3 bases and J dropped 3 bases, with 12 bases sitting between them. The chain's CDR3 is CASSSTPEDTEAFF. The CDR3 DNA is TGCGCCAGCAGCTCCACCCCGGAGGACACTGAAGCTTTCTTT.

The rearrangement joins TRBV25-1 to TRBJ2-1; 11 positions match TRBD2. CDR1 MGHDK and CDR2 SYGVNS come from the germline V gene. This CDR3 has 16 amino acids. V was clipped by 4 bases and J by 5 bases; unmatched bases: 7. The DNA of the CDR3 is TGTGCCAGCAGTGGGCGACTAGCGGGGACCAACAATGAGCAGTTCTTC. Residues: CASSGRLAGTNNEQFF. Full variable domain (outside the CDR3, taken from reference TRBV25-1 and TRBJ2-1): EADIYQTPRYLVIGTGKKITLECSQTMGHDKMYWYQQDPGMELHLIHYSYGVNSTEKGDLSSESTVSRIRTEHFPLTLESARPSHTSQYLCASSGRLAGTNNEQFFGPGTRLTVL.

There are a few counts of this clonotype. This chain connects TRBV3-1 to TRBJ2-1, with D unclear. This CDR3 contains 16 residues. Trimming took 2 bases from V and 3 from J, leaving 14 bases between them. The germline gives CDR1 LGHDT, CDR2 YNNKEL (reference sequence). The CDR3 sequence: CASSQFPLVDYNEQFF. For the CDR3, the DNA is TGTGCCAGCAGCCAATTCCCCCTCGTCGACTACAATGAGCAGTTCTTC.

At least ten counts were recorded for this clonotype. V gene TRBV20-1 combines with J gene TRBJ2-7; 8 bases are shared with TRBD2. The V gene end was trimmed by 0 bases and the J gene end by 3 bases; junction bases not matched to a gene: 1. In germline, CDR1 is DFQATT, CDR2 SNEGSKA (reference sequence). The length of the CDR3 is 13 residues. CDR3 nucleotide sequence: TGCAGTGCTAGAGAACTAGCGGTCTACGAGCAGTACTTC. This codes for CSARELAVYEQYF.

This clonotype was counted many times. V gene TRBV5-1 combines with J gene TRBJ1-4, with unresolved D. Germline CDR1 and CDR2: SGHRS and YFSETQ. This CDR3 region has 13 residues. Trimming pared 3 bases from V and 8 bases from J, leaving 11 bases between. Written as DNA, the CDR3 is TGCGCCAGCAGCTCCTCGGGAAGGGAAAAACTGTTTTTT. This sequence encodes CASSSSGREKLFF. Together with reference TRBV5-1 and TRBJ1-4, the CDR3 gives the full variable domain: KAGVTQTPRYLIKTRGQQVTLSCSPISGHRSVSWYQQTPGQGLQFLFEYFSETQRNKGNFPGRFSGRQFSNSRSEMNVSTLELGDSALYLCASSSSGREKLFFGSGTQLSVL.

The sample holds a few counts of this clonotype. V usage is TRBV5-1 and J usage is TRBJ2-7; the match to TRBD1 covers 7 bases. The ends lost 3 bases at V and 3 bases at J; junction bases unmatched: 9. This CDR3 is built from 15 residues. Germline CDR1 is SGHRS and CDR2 is YFSETQ. The CDR3 sequence is CASSSRQGVGYEQYF. CDR3 in DNA: TGCGCCAGCAGCTCGCGACAGGGAGTGGGCTACGAGCAGTACTTC.

V is TRBV27 and J is TRBJ2-5; 7 bases agree with TRBD2. Germline CDR1 reads MNHEY; CDR2 reads SMNVEV (reference sequence). With 4 bases clipped from V and 6 bases from J, the junction kept 8 bases outside the gene matches. The length of the CDR3 is 14 residues. Here the CDR3 DNA reads TGTGCCAGCAGTTCACTAGCGCTGACAAAGACCCAGTACTTC. This sequence encodes CASSSLALTKTQYF.

V is TRBV9 and J is TRBJ2-5; the D is unclear. CDR1 SGDLS and CDR2 YYNGEE come from the germline V gene. This CDR3 is built from 15 residues. V was shortened by 2 bases and J by 4 bases, with 15 bases between the two germline ends. The CDR3 DNA reads as TGTGCCAGCAGCGTCGGAAGTAGCTGGGGAGAGACCCAGTACTTC. Protein: CASSVGSSWGETQYF. The whole variable domain, remainder taken from reference TRBV9 and TRBJ2-5, is DSGVTQTPKHLITATGQRVTLRCSPRSGDLSVYWYQQSLDQGLQFLIQYYNGEERAKGNILERFSAQQFPDLHSELNLSSLELGDSALYFCASSVGSSWGETQYFGPGTRLLVL.

This clonotype was observed many times. This chain connects TRBV20-1 to TRBJ2-1; 8 bases match TRBD1. V shed 5 bases and J 9 bases; nucleotides not matched to a gene: 15. The CDR3 spans 15 residues. Per the germline V gene, CDR1 is DFQATT and CDR2 is SNEGSKA (reference sequence). CDR3 coding DNA: TGCAGTGCTGGGCCTTGGGCAGGGGGCATGGGTGAGCAGTTCTTC. Translated, it gives CSAGPWAGGMGEQFF.

In this sample, this clonotype turned up many times. The rearrangement joins TRBV20-1 to TRBJ2-2, with 7 bases fitting TRBD1. The V segment lost 6 bases and the J segment 6 bases; nucleotides outside the gene matches: 10. The V gene's germline CDR1 is DFQATT and CDR2 SNEGSKA (reference sequence). This CDR3 has 14 residues. CDR3 bases: TGCAGTGCCGTAAACAGGGGAACATCCGGGGAGCTGTTTTTT. This gives the protein CSAVNRGTSGELFF.

This clonotype was seen only a few times. The chain is built from TRBV20-1 and TRBJ1-5, with D unclear. Trimming cost V 1 base and J 0 bases, with 7 bases left between them. CDR1 DFQATT and CDR2 SNEGSKA come from the germline V gene (reference sequence). The CDR3 sequence is 14 residues long. The CDR3 nucleotides read TGCAGTGCTAGAGTGGAGTATAGCAATCAGCCCCAGCATTTT. It yields the protein CSARVEYSNQPQHF.

The chain carries TRBV4-3 and TRBJ1-6; D remains ambiguous. Deletions cut 1 base from V and 7 bases from J, with 17 bases between. CDR1 is LGHNA, CDR2 YSLEER, per germline. The CDR3 length is 17 residues. CDR3 nucleotide sequence: TGCGCCAGCAGCCAAGGTGTGGGCAGGTTCGGCAATTCACCCCTCCACTTT. Translation: CASSQGVGRFGNSPLHF.